The 4 T cell receptor beta chains below all came from one sample that was sequenced in a study of CD8 T cells in ankylosing spondylitis. Study-wide findings and caveats: A TCR beta motif of several highly homologous variants appeared characteristic of ankylosing spondylitis blood.

TCRdb fed the 5' RACE reads into MiXCR, producing one record per CDR3 protein. The sample holds 220,000 or so distinct CDR3 sequences, around 18% seen once. These receptors are not linked to any known antigen. The material sequenced was blood, either unsorted or a sorted T cell fraction (not recorded which). The receptors here all came from a male donor with ankylosing spondylitis.

This clonotype was recorded once. The chain joins TRBV20-1 to TRBJ2-1; 9 bases agree with TRBD1. The CDR3 spans 13 residues. Germline CDR1 DFQATT, CDR2 SNEGSKA (reference sequence). The DNA of the CDR3 is TGCAAAATACAGGGGGCCGACTACAATGAGCAGTTCTTC. Amino acids: CKIQGADYNEQFF.

This clonotype has at least ten counts. This chain links TRBV29-1 with TRBJ1-1, with 9 bases identical to TRBD1. The junction had 10 bases not matched to a gene; V was cut back by 6 bases and J by 2 bases. CDR3 length: 15 residues. Per the germline V gene, CDR1 is SQVTM and CDR2 is ANQGSEA. CDR3 DNA: TGCAGCGTAGATGGGACAGGGTATCCAAACACTGAAGCTTTCTTT. Its translation: CSVDGTGYPNTEAFF.

The chain carries TRBV7-6 and TRBJ1-3; TRBD1 matches 10 bases. CDR1 is SGHVS, CDR2 FNYEAQ, per germline. The CDR3 loop spans 16 amino acids. J was trimmed by 4 bases and V by 5 bases; bases with no gene match: 8. The CDR3 is CASSVRQGAGGNTIYF. Here the CDR3 DNA reads TGTGCCAGCAGCGTAAGACAGGGGGCTGGAGGAAACACCATATATTTT.

Only a few counts were recorded for this clonotype. CDR3 nucleotide sequence: TGTGCCAGCAGCCCAGACAGGTTTAACTATGGCTACACCTTC. Its protein is CASSPDRFNYGYTF. The genes are TRBV3-1 and TRBJ1-2; TRBD1 might be the D (6 bases). This CDR3 has 14 amino acids. V lost 4 bases to trimming and J lost 1 base, with 10 bases between them. From germline, CDR1 is LGHDT and CDR2 YNNKEL (reference sequence).